Shown below are 15 T cell receptor beta chains from a single sample sequenced in a study of glioma-infiltrating T cells. The iRepertoire nested amplicon-rescue multiplex PCR amplified TCR alpha and beta CDR3s from RNA. TCRdb reanalysed the multiplex PCR reads using MiXCR and keeps one entry per CDR3 protein. Found here are 150,000 or so distinct CDR3 sequences, around 40% of them singletons; the top ten hold 15% to 25%. What was sequenced was glioma tissue, nonneoplastic brain tissue, or PBMCs (not recorded which). These receptors all come from a human donor with low-grade glioma or glioblastoma, undergoing nonglioma brain surgery, or in good health (not recorded which).

This clonotype was seen many times. This chain uses TRBV6-6 with TRBJ1-1, with 7 bases that match TRBD1. The CDR3 is 16 amino acids. V dropped 0 bases and J dropped 0; count of bases not matched to a gene: 4. CDR1 is MNHNY and CDR2 is SVGAGI in the germline V gene (reference sequence). CDR3 coding DNA: TGTGCCAGCAGTTACTCGCGGACAGGAGTGAACACTGAAGCTTTCTTT. Translated, it gives CASSYSRTGVNTEAFF.

The gene calls are TRBV20-1 and TRBJ1-5, with D possibly being TRBD1 (6 bases). The V gene lost 2 bases and the J gene lost 0 bases, with 11 bases spanning the gap. This CDR3 spans 15 amino acids. Germline CDR1 is DFQATT and CDR2 is SNEGSKA (reference sequence). The CDR3 DNA reads TGCAGTGCTAGAAGGCAGGGGATTAGCAATCAGCCCCAGCATTTT. Its protein product is CSARRQGISNQPQHF.

The chain uses TRBV20-1 and TRBJ2-5; D is undetermined. Per the germline V gene, CDR1 is DFQATT and CDR2 is SNEGSKA (reference sequence). With 0 bases removed from V and 5 bases from J, the gap between germline ends came to 10 bases. The CDR3 has 13 amino acids. In nucleotides, the CDR3 is TGCAGTGCTAGAGAGAACAGTCTTGAGACCCAGTACTTC. It translates to CSARENSLETQYF.

The chain uses TRBV27 and TRBJ2-5; TRBD2 might be the D (5 bases). Trimming shortened V by 5 bases and J by 5 bases, and 12 bases separated the two germline ends. Looked up from germline, CDR1 is MNHEY and CDR2 is SMNVEV (reference sequence). The CDR3 extends over 13 amino acids. This CDR3 reads CASSERGFETQYF. Here the CDR3 DNA reads TGTGCCAGCAGTGAACGGGGTTTTGAGACCCAGTACTTC.

This clonotype was recorded once. The chain carries TRBV19 and TRBJ2-3; 7 bases map to TRBD1. Per germline, CDR1 LNHDA and CDR2 SQIVND (reference sequence). This CDR3 contains 14 residues. Unmatched junction bases numbered 4, after V lost 3 bases and J lost 4 bases. The CDR3 loop reads CASSIGTVPDTQYF. The DNA of the CDR3 is TGTGCCAGTAGTATCGGGACAGTCCCAGATACGCAGTATTTT.

This clonotype came up a few times. The V call is TRBV7-9, the J call TRBJ1-5, with D possibly being TRBD1 (6 bases). Germline V lookup: CDR1 SEHNR, CDR2 FQNEAQ (reference sequence). The ends were cut back, 7 bases at V and 1 base at J, with 11 bases in the middle. CDR3 length equals 14 residues. CDR3 protein: CASNKDSSNQPQHF. The CDR3 DNA follows: TGTGCCAGCAACAAGGACAGCAGCAATCAGCCCCAGCATTTT.

The gene calls are TRBV7-8 and TRBJ2-1, with D unclear. V was shortened by 3 bases and J by 3 bases, with 9 bases between the two germline ends. This CDR3 spans 14 amino acids. Per the germline V gene, CDR1 is SGHVS and CDR2 is FQNEAQ. CDR3 protein: CASSFPTRYNEQFF. In DNA form, the CDR3 reads TGTGCCAGCAGCTTTCCTACTCGCTACAATGAGCAGTTCTTC.

The chain uses TRBV20-1 and TRBJ2-7; TRBD1 agrees at 8 bases. Germline loops: CDR1 DFQATT, CDR2 SNEGSKA (reference sequence). V shed 6 bases and J 9 bases; nucleotides not matched to a gene: 13. The CDR3 totals 13 residues. The CDR3 loop is CSATPGQAVGQYF. The CDR3 bases are TGCAGTGCCACACCGGGACAGGCAGTAGGGCAGTACTTC.

At least ten counts were recorded for this clonotype. J is TRBJ2-3 and V is TRBV6-1; D call uncertain. Trimming took off 8 bases at V and 3 bases at J, with 12 bases between the two ends. Per germline, CDR1 MNHNS and CDR2 SASEGT. This CDR3 has 13 amino acids. Here the CDR3 reads CASRFRVTDTQYF. The DNA of the CDR3 is TGTGCCAGCCGCTTTCGGGTAACAGATACGCAGTATTTT.

The V gene is TRBV11-2, the J gene TRBJ1-2, with TRBD1 as a possible D gene (5 bases). Germline V lookup: CDR1 SGHAT, CDR2 FQNNGV. CDR3 length: 13 amino acids. The V end was cut by 5 bases, the J end by 8 bases, with 15 bases between. The CDR3 DNA follows: TGTGCCAGCAGCCATGGGGGAGGGGAAGGCTACACCTTC. Encoded protein: CASSHGGGEGYTF. Full variable domain (outside the CDR3, taken from reference TRBV11-2 and TRBJ1-2): EAGVAQSPRYKIIEKRQSVAFWCNPISGHATLYWYQQILGQGPKLLIQFQNNGVVDDSQLPKDRFSAERLKGVDSTLKIQPAKLEDSAVYLCASSHGGGEGYTFGSGTRLTVV.

This clonotype was counted a few times. The V gene is TRBV27, the J gene TRBJ2-4; TRBD1 matches 10 bases. Germline CDR1 and CDR2: MNHEY and SMNVEV (reference sequence). The length of the CDR3 is 15 residues. Trimming cost V 5 bases and J 6 bases; bases outside gene matches: 7. The CDR3 nucleotides read TGTGCCAGCAGTCCACGACAGGGGGCGAGAAACATTCAGTACTTC. Translation: CASSPRQGARNIQYF.

The rearrangement joins TRBV7-9 to TRBJ1-5, with TRBD1 identical over 7 bases. The CDR3 spans 14 residues. CDR1 and CDR2 from the germline V gene are SEHNR and FQNEAQ (reference sequence). After removal of 4 bases from V and 4 bases from J, the junction contained 4 bases not matched to a gene. The CDR3 coding sequence is TGTGCCAGCAGCTCGGGACAGTATAATCAGCCCCAGCATTTT. Amino acid sequence: CASSSGQYNQPQHF.

The V call is TRBV6-2 or TRBV6-3, the J call TRBJ2-7; a possible D gene is TRBD1 (6 bases). Trimming took off 10 bases at V and 4 bases at J, with 14 bases between the two ends. The CDR3 is 12 amino acids. CDR1 and CDR2 from the germline V gene are MNHEY and SVGEGT. CDR3 amino acids: CAIGQGSYEQYF. The CDR3, as DNA: TGTGCCATCGGGCAGGGGTCATACGAGCAGTACTTC.

This clonotype was counted between two and nine times. The rearrangement uses TRBV7-6 and TRBJ2-3; D is uncertain. The CDR3 length is 13 residues. V gave up 1 base and J gave up 4 bases, with 6 bases separating them. CDR1 is SGHVS and CDR2 is FNYEAQ in the germline V gene. CDR3 bases: TGTGCCAGCAGCTTAGGGTATTCAGATACGCAGTATTTT. Translating gives CASSLGYSDTQYF.

This chain uses TRBV20-1 with TRBJ1-2, with a possible D match to TRBD1 (5 bases). The CDR3 has 13 residues. Germline lookup yields CDR1 DFQATT and CDR2 SNEGSKA (reference sequence). V gave up 3 bases and J gave up 6 bases, with 14 bases separating them. The CDR3 DNA reads TGCAGTGCTAGGACAGATGAATTAAATGGCTACACCTTC. Protein product: CSARTDELNGYTF.